The 5 T cell receptor beta chains in this list originate from one sample, sequenced in a study of blood T cell repertoires in COVID-19. TCRdb's table, derived via immunoSEQ multiplex PCR, lists solely in-frame clones and lacks some. The table records around 190,000 clones, about 88% of them present only once. The sample taken for sequencing was peripheral blood. These receptors all stem from a man aged 50 to 59 with COVID-19, enrolled during active disease.

The chain combines TRBV4-3 with TRBJ2-7; the D gene is possibly TRBD1 (6 bases). The V end lost 1 base, the J end lost 2 bases, and 18 bases lay between the germline ends. Germline values: CDR1 LGHNA, CDR2 YSLEER. The length of the CDR3 is 17 residues. CDR3 region: CASSQGVGGHLPYEQYF. CDR3 in DNA: TGCGCCAGCAGCCAAGGGGTTGGGGGACACTTACCCTACGAGCAGTACTTC.

This chain connects TRBV9 to TRBJ2-2; 9 nucleotides align to TRBD2. V dropped 4 bases and J dropped 9; count of bases not matched to a gene: 13. The CDR3 has 16 residues. The germline gives CDR1 SGDLS, CDR2 YYNGEE. This CDR3 is CASSHSSAGGIRELFF. The CDR3 bases are TGTGCCAGCAGCCATTCCTCAGCGGGGGGTATAAGGGAGCTGTTTTTT.

The rearrangement joins TRBV7-2 to TRBJ1-2; 11 nucleotides line up with TRBD1. CDR3 size: 15 residues. In germline, CDR1 is SGHTA, CDR2 FQGNSA. The V gene end was trimmed by 8 bases and the J gene end by 4 bases; junction bases not matched to a gene: 9. The CDR3 region is CASAPAGTGGYGYTF. For the CDR3, the DNA is TGTGCCAGCGCCCCTGCCGGGACAGGGGGCTATGGCTACACCTTC.

This clone came up a few times. For the CDR3, the DNA is TGTGCCAGCAGCAGTCACCGGGACAGGGCCACAAAGGCTTTCTTT. It specifies CASSSHRDRATKAFF. This chain links TRBV9 with TRBJ1-1; 9 nucleotides align to TRBD1. Looked up from germline, CDR1 is SGDLS and CDR2 is YYNGEE. V was pared by 4 bases and J by 11 bases, with 15 bases of the junction left unmatched. This CDR3 comprises 15 residues.

This clone was seen at least ten times. The chain's CDR3 is CASSYGGTDNQPQHF. The DNA of the CDR3 is TGTGCCAGCAGTTACGGGGGGACAGACAATCAGCCCCAGCATTTT. The gene calls are TRBV6-6 and TRBJ1-5, with TRBD1 matching 7 bases. The V and J ends lost 2 bases and 3 bases, in that order; junction bases with no gene match: 4. CDR1 is MNHNY and CDR2 is SVGAGI in the germline V gene (reference sequence). This CDR3 has 15 amino acids.